Each of the 30 T cell receptor beta chains below was sequenced from the same sample in a study of T cells expressing NK-cell markers. TCRdb processed the 5' RACE reads again and assigns one entry to each CDR3 protein, with no DNA. The repertoire table contains 140,000 to 150,000 distinct CDR3 sequences. Sequencing was done on a sample of blood T cells: a sorted CD56 or NKG2C T cell subset, CD4+ or CD8+ T cells, or bulk PBMC T cells (not recorded which). The receptors shown here come from a man aged 18 to 30 in good health.

The chain combines TRBV29-1 with TRBJ2-1; TCRdb's D call, TRBD2, is unchecked because there is no DNA. Germline CDR1 reads SQVTM; CDR2 reads ANQGSEA. This CDR3 is 13 amino acids long. The CDR3 reads CSVGAGLYNEQFF.

The chain employs TRBV7-9 and TRBJ2-7; TCRdb reports TRBD2, a call that lacks DNA to check it against. The CDR3 totals 15 residues. Germline lookup yields CDR1 SEHNR and CDR2 FQNEAQ (reference sequence). CDR3 sequence reads: CASSLAGAPLDEQYF.

The gene calls are TRBV6-1 and TRBJ2-2; TCRdb designates TRBD2, a call that cannot be tested without DNA. CDR3 size: 17 residues. Germline values: CDR1 MNHNS, CDR2 SASEGT. This CDR3 is CASSPLAEVSNTGELFF.

This chain joins TRBV4-1 and TRBJ2-3. Per germline, CDR1 MGHRA and CDR2 YSYEKL. The CDR3 length is 16 residues. The CDR3: CASSPNDIERGDTQYF.

CDR3 sequence reads: CASSTSGTAPNTGELFF. This chain uses TRBV9 with TRBJ2-2; TCRdb lists TRBD1, though no DNA is available to test this call. Germline values: CDR1 SGDLS, CDR2 YYNGEE. The length of the CDR3 is 17 residues.

The genes are TRBV2 and TRBJ1-1. The CDR3 loop spans 12 amino acids. The V gene's germline CDR1 is SNHLY and CDR2 FYNNEI. The CDR3 spells CASSGRTGEAFF. The full variable domain, its missing parts supplied by reference TRBV2 and TRBJ1-1, is EPEVTQTPSHQVTQMGQEVILRCVPISNHLYFYWYRQILGQKVEFLVSFYNNEISEKSEIFDDQFSVERPDGSNFTLKIRSTKLEDSAMYFCASSGRTGEAFFGQGTRLTVV.

V gene TRBV20-1 combines with J gene TRBJ2-5; lacking DNA, the TRBD2 call made by TCRdb goes unchecked. CDR3 length: 17 residues. Looked up from germline, CDR1 is DFQATT and CDR2 is SNEGSKA (reference sequence). CDR3 in amino acids: CSARNFLAGGPQETQYF.

The chain carries TRBV24-1 and TRBJ1-1; TCRdb's assignment of TRBD1 cannot be checked, as there is no DNA. CDR1 is KGHDR, CDR2 SFDVKD, per germline. The CDR3 extends over 14 amino acids. CDR3 loop: CATRMTGAETEAFF.

The chain employs TRBV14 and TRBJ2-7; TCRdb outputs TRBD1, but without DNA this stays unchecked. The CDR3 is made up of 16 amino acids. Germline CDR1 reads SGHDN; CDR2 reads FVKESK. CDR3 amino acids: CASSPSTIVPPYEQYF.

This chain uses TRBV20-1 with TRBJ2-3; TCRdb's assignment of TRBD2 cannot be checked, as there is no DNA. Germline assignment: CDR1 DFQATT and CDR2 SNEGSKA (reference sequence). The CDR3 totals 16 residues. The CDR3 sequence is CSASVSLAGGTDTQYF.

The rearrangement joins TRBV7-9 to TRBJ2-5; TCRdb reports TRBD2, a call that lacks DNA to check it against. This CDR3 spans 15 amino acids. CDR1 and CDR2 from the germline V gene are SEHNR and FQNEAQ (reference sequence). The CDR3 loop is CASSALRDLRETQYF.

V and J are TRBV30 and TRBJ2-2; TCRdb's assignment of TRBD2 cannot be checked, as there is no DNA. CDR1 and CDR2 from the germline V gene are GTSNPN and SVGIG (reference sequence). CDR3 size: 16 residues. CDR3 in amino acids: CAWGGLTSGFTGELFF.

J is TRBJ1-1 and V is TRBV29-1; absent DNA, TCRdb's TRBD1 call cannot be checked. The length of the CDR3 is 15 residues. Germline CDR1 SQVTM, CDR2 ANQGSEA. CDR3 sequence: CSVEWDRGLNTEAFF.

The V and J genes are TRBV19 and TRBJ2-1; there is no DNA to check the TCRdb D call of TRBD1. This CDR3 has 17 residues. Germline assignment: CDR1 LNHDA and CDR2 SQIVND (reference sequence). CDR3 in amino acids: CASSTWGRPGGYNEQFF.

V usage is TRBV4-1 and J usage is TRBJ1-2; no DNA is available, so the TRBD1 call from TCRdb remains unchecked. Germline values: CDR1 MGHRA, CDR2 YSYEKL. The CDR3 has 14 amino acids. The CDR3 here is CASSQGGAGYGYTF.

The chain joins TRBV27 to TRBJ2-5. The CDR3 totals 13 residues. From germline, CDR1 is MNHEY and CDR2 SMNVEV (reference sequence). CDR3 sequence: CASSFPVQETQYF.

V and J are TRBV30 and TRBJ1-1; absent DNA, TCRdb's TRBD1 call cannot be checked. There are 14 residues in the CDR3. Germline CDR1 reads GTSNPN; CDR2 reads SVGIG (reference sequence). CDR3 region: CAWTWTGGWTEAFF.

The rearrangement uses TRBV20-1 and TRBJ2-1; TCRdb calls TRBD2, which cannot be checked without DNA. The CDR3 extends over 17 amino acids. In germline, CDR1 is DFQATT, CDR2 SNEGSKA (reference sequence). The CDR3 protein is CSALARGTSGTLAEQFF.

The chain carries TRBV20-1 and TRBJ2-1; TCRdb's assignment of TRBD2 cannot be checked, as there is no DNA. This CDR3 has 15 residues. CDR1 is DFQATT and CDR2 is SNEGSKA in the germline V gene (reference sequence). The CDR3 protein is CSARDEIASGNEQFF.

The gene calls are TRBV15 and TRBJ1-1. Germline V gene data show CDR1 as LNHNV and CDR2 as YYDKDF (reference sequence). The CDR3 is made up of 15 amino acids. The CDR3 sequence: CATSPNGARFTEAFF.

The chain links TRBV5-1 to TRBJ2-7. The CDR3 has 13 amino acids. CDR1 SGHRS and CDR2 YFSETQ come from the germline V gene. CDR3 amino acids: CASLGTSAYEQYF.

This chain joins TRBV29-1 and TRBJ2-7; TCRdb proposes TRBD1, but this gene call is untestable without DNA. The CDR3 runs to 13 residues. Germline V gene sequence: CDR1 SQVTM, CDR2 ANQGSEA. The CDR3 sequence: CSVELPQDNEQYF.

This CDR3 reads CASSRDRGGNQPQHF. The chain has TRBV6-1 and TRBJ1-5; TCRdb reports TRBD1, a call that lacks DNA to check it against. Looked up from germline, CDR1 is MNHNS and CDR2 is SASEGT. CDR3 length: 15 residues.

This chain connects TRBV14 to TRBJ1-1; the D gene TCRdb calls, TRBD1, cannot be checked with no DNA. Germline V CDR1 and CDR2: SGHDN, FVKESK. This CDR3 is 16 amino acids long. The chain's CDR3 is CASTQGYGTENTEAFF. Full variable domain (rest looked up from reference TRBV14 and TRBJ1-1): EAGVTQFPSHSVIEKGQTVTLRCDPISGHDNLYWYRRVMGKEIKFLLHFVKESKQDESGMPNNRFLAERTGGTYSTLKVQPAELEDSGVYFCASTQGYGTENTEAFFGQGTRLTVV.

The V and J genes are TRBV24-1 and TRBJ2-1; checking the TCRdb D call of TRBD2 is not possible without DNA. CDR3 length: 13 residues. Germline V gene lookup returns CDR1 KGHDR and CDR2 SFDVKD. The CDR3 region is CATSQAGGHEQFF.

The V gene is TRBV7-7, the J gene TRBJ2-5; there is no DNA to check the TCRdb D call of TRBD2. The CDR3 has 15 residues. Germline values: CDR1 SSHAT, CDR2 FNYEAQ (reference sequence). Here the CDR3 reads CASSLGQGRQETQYF.

The V and J genes are TRBV6-5 and TRBJ2-5; the D call of TRBD1 rests on TCRdb alone, since no DNA is present to check it. From germline, CDR1 is MNHEY and CDR2 SVGAGI. The CDR3 runs to 15 residues. CDR3: CASSSILQGRETQYF.

The chain uses TRBV6-1 and TRBJ2-7; the D call of TRBD1 rests on TCRdb alone, since no DNA is present to check it. The germline V gene encodes CDR1 MNHNS and CDR2 SASEGT. The CDR3 has 14 residues. This CDR3 is CASTAPGPVWEQYF.

J is TRBJ2-7 and V is TRBV12-3 or TRBV12-4; TCRdb's D gene call, TRBD1, goes unchecked for lack of DNA. The CDR3 covers 14 residues. This CDR3 reads CASSFRTGTYEQYF.

The CDR3 loop reads CASGTTSGSRWGNEQFF. The chain uses TRBV12-5 and TRBJ2-1; TCRdb outputs TRBD2, but without DNA this stays unchecked. The CDR3 covers 17 residues. Germline V gene lookup returns CDR1 LGHNT and CDR2 FRNRAP.